These 10 T cell receptor beta chains came from one sample sequenced in a study of blood T cell repertoires in COVID-19. Assay: immunoSEQ multiplex PCR; the TCRdb copy retains only in-frame clones and omits some. The profile shows about 15,000 clones, approximately 82% of them singletons. The sample taken for sequencing was peripheral blood. These receptors were obtained from a woman aged 50 to 60 with active or convalescent COVID-19.

This clone occurred a few times. CDR3 sequence: CASSPNRGRNPGYTF. Written as DNA, the CDR3 is TGTGCCAGCAGCCCAAACAGGGGGCGAAATCCTGGCTACACCTTC. The chain uses TRBV11-2 and TRBJ1-2; TRBD1 agrees at 9 bases. Germline values: CDR1 SGHAT, CDR2 FQNNGV. The ends lost 5 bases at V and 7 bases at J; junction bases unmatched: 11. The CDR3 is made up of 15 amino acids.

This clone was seen once. This rearrangement joins TRBV7-8 to TRBJ2-1; D gene unclear. Germline values: CDR1 SGHVS, CDR2 FQNEAQ. V lost 2 bases to trimming and J lost 9 bases, with 11 bases between them. The CDR3 loop spans 13 amino acids. The CDR3 reads CASSLISNFEQFF. CDR3 in DNA: TGTGCCAGCAGCTTAATTAGCAATTTTGAGCAGTTCTTC.

The chain couples TRBV4-1 to TRBJ2-7; 9 bases line up with TRBD2. The CDR3 has 16 residues. The V segment lost 0 bases and the J segment 2 bases; nucleotides outside the gene matches: 5. Germline V gene lookup returns CDR1 MGHRA and CDR2 YSYEKL. CDR3 loop: CASSQDLAGKTYEQYF. In DNA, the CDR3 is TGCGCCAGCAGCCAAGATCTAGCGGGAAAAACCTACGAGCAGTACTTC.

V gene TRBV20-1 combines with J gene TRBJ1-2, with D possibly TRBD1 on 5 matching bases. Trimming cost V 2 bases and J 8 bases, with 9 bases left between them. Germline V gene data show CDR1 as DFQATT and CDR2 as SNEGSKA (reference sequence). The CDR3 length is 11 residues. Written as DNA, the CDR3 is TGCAGTGCTAGATTGGGGCCCGGCTACACCTTC. Its translation is CSARLGPGYTF.

V gene TRBV2 combines with J gene TRBJ2-1, with a weak D call TRBD1 (5 bases). The CDR3 runs to 15 residues. From germline, CDR1 is SNHLY and CDR2 FYNNEI. V lost 7 bases and J lost 2, with 15 bases in between. The CDR3 DNA reads as TGTGCCAGCAAGCAGGGTTTTGCGGCCTACAATGAGCAGTTCTTC. This encodes CASKQGFAAYNEQFF.

J is TRBJ2-5 and V is TRBV6-5; TRBD2 is a possible D gene (6 bases). The CDR3 covers 16 residues. Germline V gene lookup returns CDR1 MNHEY and CDR2 SVGAGI. Trimming removed 0 bases at V and 5 bases at J, with 16 bases between. In DNA form, the CDR3 reads TGTGCCAGCAGTTACTCGCGGGACCTGCCCGGGGAGACCCAGTACTTC. This gives the protein CASSYSRDLPGETQYF.

The chain is built from TRBV14 and TRBJ1-2, with 8 bases fitting TRBD1. Looked up from germline, CDR1 is SGHDN and CDR2 is FVKESK. The length of the CDR3 is 15 residues. Germline trimming cut 1 base from V and 4 bases from J; bases unmatched to any gene: 5. The CDR3 sequence is CASSQADRVGYGYTF. CDR3 in DNA: TGTGCCAGCAGCCAAGCGGACAGGGTGGGCTATGGCTACACCTTC.

The chain uses TRBV7-9 and TRBJ2-2; 11 bases align to TRBD2. V shed 0 bases, J shed 4 bases, and the junction held 7 bases outside the gene matches. In germline, CDR1 is SEHNR, CDR2 FQNEAQ (reference sequence). The CDR3 runs 18 residues. CDR3: CASSLAGGLAVPTGELFF. For the CDR3, the DNA is TGTGCCAGCAGCTTAGCGGGGGGACTAGCGGTACCCACCGGGGAGCTGTTTTTT.

V is TRBV2 and J is TRBJ2-7; D uncertain. The ends were cut back, 4 bases at V and 6 bases at J, with 19 bases in the middle. CDR3 length: 15 amino acids. CDR1 SNHLY and CDR2 FYNNEI come from the germline V gene. CDR3 region: CASSGLSNWSVEQYF. DNA of the CDR3: TGTGCCAGCAGTGGGTTAAGTAATTGGTCGGTCGAGCAGTACTTC.

V gene TRBV14 combines with J gene TRBJ2-2, with TRBD1 matching over 9 bases. Trimming removed 3 bases from V and 3 bases from J; junction bases left unmatched: 8. Per germline, CDR1 SGHDN and CDR2 FVKESK. The CDR3 contains 17 residues. The CDR3 nucleotides are TGTGCCAGCAGCCACCGGAACAGGGGGCGCGACACCGGGGAGCTGTTTTTT. Translation gives CASSHRNRGRDTGELFF.